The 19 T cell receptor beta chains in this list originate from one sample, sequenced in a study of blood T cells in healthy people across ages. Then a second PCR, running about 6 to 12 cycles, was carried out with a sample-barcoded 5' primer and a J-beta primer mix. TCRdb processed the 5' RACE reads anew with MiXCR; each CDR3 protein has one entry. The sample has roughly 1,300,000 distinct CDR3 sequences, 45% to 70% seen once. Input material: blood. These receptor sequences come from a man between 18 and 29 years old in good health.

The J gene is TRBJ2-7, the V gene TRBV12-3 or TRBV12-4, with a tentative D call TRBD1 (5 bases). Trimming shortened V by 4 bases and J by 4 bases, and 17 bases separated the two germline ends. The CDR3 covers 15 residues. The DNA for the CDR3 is TGTGCCAGCAGTTCCAGCAGGGCGTCTAGGTACGAGCAGTACTTC. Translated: CASSSSRASRYEQYF.

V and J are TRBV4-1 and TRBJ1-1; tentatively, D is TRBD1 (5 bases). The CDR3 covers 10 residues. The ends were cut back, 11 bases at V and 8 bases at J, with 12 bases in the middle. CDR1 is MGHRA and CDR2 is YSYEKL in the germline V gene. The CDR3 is CAAGNSEAFF. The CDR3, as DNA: TGCGCCGCAGGGAATTCCGAAGCTTTCTTT.

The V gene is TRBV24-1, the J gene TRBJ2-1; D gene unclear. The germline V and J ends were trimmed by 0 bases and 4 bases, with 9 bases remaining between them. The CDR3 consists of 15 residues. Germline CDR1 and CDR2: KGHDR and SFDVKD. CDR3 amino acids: CATSDLVLPYNEQFF. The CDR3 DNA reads TGTGCCACCAGTGATTTGGTACTACCATACAATGAGCAGTTCTTC.

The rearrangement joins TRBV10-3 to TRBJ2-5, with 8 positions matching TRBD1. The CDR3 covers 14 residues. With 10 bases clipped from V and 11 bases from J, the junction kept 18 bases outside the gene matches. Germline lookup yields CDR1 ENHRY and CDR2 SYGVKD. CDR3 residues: CATTRKDRVEEQYF. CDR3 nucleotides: TGTGCCACCACGCGTAAGGACAGGGTTGAGGAGCAGTACTTC.

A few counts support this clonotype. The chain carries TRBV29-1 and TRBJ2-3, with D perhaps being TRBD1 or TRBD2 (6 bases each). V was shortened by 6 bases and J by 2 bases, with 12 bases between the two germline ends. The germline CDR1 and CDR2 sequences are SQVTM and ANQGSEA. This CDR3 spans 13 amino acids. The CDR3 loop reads CSVRGVHTDTQYF. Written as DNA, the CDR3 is TGCAGCGTGAGGGGGGTACACACAGATACGCAGTATTTT.

Here the CDR3 DNA reads TGTGCCAGCAGCCGGGGACTAGCGGGAGACGAGCAGTACTTC. The encoded protein is CASSRGLAGDEQYF. V usage is TRBV7-7 and J usage is TRBJ2-4; 14 bases agree with TRBD2. The J call may be incorrect, as the DNA end agrees better with TRBJ2-7. This CDR3 has 14 residues. Per the germline V gene, CDR1 is SSHAT and CDR2 is FNYEAQ (reference sequence).

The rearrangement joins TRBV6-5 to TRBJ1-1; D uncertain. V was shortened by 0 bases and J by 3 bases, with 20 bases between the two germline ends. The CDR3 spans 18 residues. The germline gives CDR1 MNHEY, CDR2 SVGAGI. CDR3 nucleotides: TGTGCCAGCAGTTACTCGAGCGTTCTGCGGGATCGGGACACTGAAGCTTTCTTT. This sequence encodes CASSYSSVLRDRDTEAFF.

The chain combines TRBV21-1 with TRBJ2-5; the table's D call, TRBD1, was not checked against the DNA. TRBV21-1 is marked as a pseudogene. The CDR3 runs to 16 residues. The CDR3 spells CASSTKGTGNQETQYF. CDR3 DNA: TGTGCCAGCAGCACTAAAGGGACAGGAAACCAAGAGACCCAGTACTTC.

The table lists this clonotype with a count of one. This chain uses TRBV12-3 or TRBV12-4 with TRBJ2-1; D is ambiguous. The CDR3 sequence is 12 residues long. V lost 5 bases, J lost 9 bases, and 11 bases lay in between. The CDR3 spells CASSPDWGEQFF. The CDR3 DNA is TGTGCCAGCAGTCCAGATTGGGGTGAGCAGTTCTTC.

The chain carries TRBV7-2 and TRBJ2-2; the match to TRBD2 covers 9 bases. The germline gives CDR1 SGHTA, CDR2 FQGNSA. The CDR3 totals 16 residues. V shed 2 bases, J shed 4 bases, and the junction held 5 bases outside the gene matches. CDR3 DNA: TGTGCCAGCAGCTTAAGTGGCGGGAGGGCCACCGGGGAGCTGTTTTTT. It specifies CASSLSGGRATGELFF.

The CDR3 sequence: CASSVVGQGHYGYTF. DNA of the CDR3: TGTGCCAGCAGCGTAGTGGGACAGGGGCACTATGGCTACACCTTC. This chain joins TRBV9 and TRBJ1-2; TRBD1 agrees at 10 bases. Per germline, CDR1 SGDLS and CDR2 YYNGEE. V gave up 0 bases and J gave up 3 bases; unmatched junction bases: 2. The CDR3 totals 15 residues.

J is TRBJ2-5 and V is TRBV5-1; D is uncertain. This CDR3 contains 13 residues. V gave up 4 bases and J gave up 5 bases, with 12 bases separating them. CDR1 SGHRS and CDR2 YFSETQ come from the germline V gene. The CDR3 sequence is CASSPTPSETQYF. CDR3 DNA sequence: TGCGCCAGCAGCCCCACTCCCTCCGAGACCCAGTACTTC.

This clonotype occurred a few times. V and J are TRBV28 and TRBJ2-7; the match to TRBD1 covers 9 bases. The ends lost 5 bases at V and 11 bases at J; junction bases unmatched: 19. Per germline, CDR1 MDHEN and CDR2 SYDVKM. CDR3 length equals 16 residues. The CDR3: CASSPHSTRRQGEEYF. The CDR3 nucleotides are TGTGCCAGCAGTCCCCACTCAACCCGACGACAGGGGGAAGAGTACTTC. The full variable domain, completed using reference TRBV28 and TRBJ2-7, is DVKVTQSSRYLVKRTGEKVFLECVQDMDHENMFWYRQDPGLGLRLIYFSYDVKMKEKGDIPEGYSVSREKKERFSLILESASTNQTSMYLCASSPHSTRRQGEEYFGPGTRLTVT.

The CDR3 here is CASSYARTEQFF. CDR3 coding DNA: TGTGCCAGCAGTTACGCCCGGACGGAGCAGTTCTTC. The rearrangement links TRBV6-6 to TRBJ2-1; D is ambiguous. Germline V gene data show CDR1 as MNHNY and CDR2 as SVGAGI (reference sequence). V was shortened by 2 bases and J by 10 bases, with 9 bases between the two germline ends. The CDR3 has 12 amino acids.

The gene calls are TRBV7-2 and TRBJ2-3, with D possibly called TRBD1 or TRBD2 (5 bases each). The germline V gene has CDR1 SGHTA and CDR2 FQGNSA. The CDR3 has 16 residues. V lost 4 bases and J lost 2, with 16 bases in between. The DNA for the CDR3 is TGTGCCAGCAGCTCCAGGGACCCGGGAATCACAGATACGCAGTATTTT. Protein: CASSSRDPGITDTQYF. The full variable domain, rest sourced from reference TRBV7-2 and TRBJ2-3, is GAGVSQSPSNKVTEKGKDVELRCDPISGHTALYWYRQSLGQGLEFLIYFQGNSAPDKSGLPSDRFSAERTGGSVSTLTIQRTQQEDSAVYLCASSSRDPGITDTQYFGPGTRLTVL.

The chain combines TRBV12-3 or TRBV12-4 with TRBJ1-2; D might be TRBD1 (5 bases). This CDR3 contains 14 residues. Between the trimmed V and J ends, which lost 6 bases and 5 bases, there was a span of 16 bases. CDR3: CASSLRQGLYGYTF. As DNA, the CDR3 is TGTGCCAGCAGCCTTAGGCAGGGACTTTATGGCTACACCTTC.

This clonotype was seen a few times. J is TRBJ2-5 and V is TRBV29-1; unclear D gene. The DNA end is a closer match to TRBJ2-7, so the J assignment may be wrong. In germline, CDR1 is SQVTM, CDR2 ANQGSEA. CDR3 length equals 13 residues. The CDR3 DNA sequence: TGCAGCGGTGTCTTGGTGGAGAGTTACGAGCAGTACTTC. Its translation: CSGVLVESYEQYF.

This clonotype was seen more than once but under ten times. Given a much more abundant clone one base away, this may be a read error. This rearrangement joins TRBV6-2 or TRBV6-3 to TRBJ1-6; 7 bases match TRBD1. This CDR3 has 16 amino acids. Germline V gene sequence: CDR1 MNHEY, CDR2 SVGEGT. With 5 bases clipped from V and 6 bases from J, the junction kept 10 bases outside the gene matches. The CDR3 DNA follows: TGTGCCAGCAGTGCCCGCGTGGACAGGCCTAATTCACCCCTCCACTTT. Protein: CASSARVDRPNSPLHF.

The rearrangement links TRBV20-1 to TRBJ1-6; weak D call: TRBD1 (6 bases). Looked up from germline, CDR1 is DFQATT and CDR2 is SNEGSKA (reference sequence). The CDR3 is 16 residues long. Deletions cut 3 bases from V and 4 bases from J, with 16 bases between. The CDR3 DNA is TGCAGTGCTAGGACCGACAGGAACTCTTATAATTCACCCCTCCACTTT. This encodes CSARTDRNSYNSPLHF.